This T cell receptor beta chain stems from a study of blood T cells in healthy people across ages. Findings and caveats of the study: In long-lived donors, naive CD4+ cell counts and diversity exceeded those of aged donors. Bulk PBMC profiling left naive and antigen-experienced comparisons inconclusive.

For this clonotype: Its specificity is not known.

A second roughly 6 to 11 cycle PCR used barcoded and J-beta primers. Each single sample gave us at least 2.5 million CDR3-containing paired-end reads. MiXCR, run by TCRdb on the 5' RACE reads, gives a single entry per CDR3 protein. The sample contains more than 650,000 distinct CDR3 sequences, about 53% of which appear only once. Extracted total RNA amounted to at least 6 micrograms for each sample. The germline V gene encodes CDR1 DFQATT and CDR2 SNEGSKA (reference sequence). Deletions cut 2 bases from V and 8 bases from J, with 13 bases between. The CDR3 covers 13 residues. The sequence was obtained from an elderly man in good health. V gene TRBV20-1 combines with J gene TRBJ2-1; a weak D match, TRBD1 (5 bases). Input material: blood. The CDR3 sequence is CSARRGASYEQFF. In nucleotides, the CDR3 is TGCAGTGCTAGACGTGGGGCCTCCTATGAGCAGTTCTTC.